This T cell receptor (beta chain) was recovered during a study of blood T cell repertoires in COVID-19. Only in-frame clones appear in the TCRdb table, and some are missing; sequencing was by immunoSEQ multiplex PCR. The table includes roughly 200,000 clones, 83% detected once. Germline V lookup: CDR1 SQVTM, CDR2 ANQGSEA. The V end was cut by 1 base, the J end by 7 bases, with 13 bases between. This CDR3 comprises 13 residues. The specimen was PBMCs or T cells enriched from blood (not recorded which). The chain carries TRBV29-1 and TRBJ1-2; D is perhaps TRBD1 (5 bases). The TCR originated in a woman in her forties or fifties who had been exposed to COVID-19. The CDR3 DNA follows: TGCAGCGTTGAAGCGGGCAGGGCTCGTGGCTACACCTTC. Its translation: CSVEAGRARGYTF.